This record covers a single T cell receptor beta chain. Its matching antigen is unknown. Germline V gene sequence: CDR1 SGHKS, CDR2 YYEKEE (reference sequence). CDR3 length: 13 amino acids. The TRB cDNA libraries were prepared by 5' RACE with UMI labels. TCRdb re-called the 5' RACE reads and gives one entry per CDR3 protein, without DNA. The sample data list about 40,000 distinct CDR3 sequences. The data stem from a study of CXCR3-negative and CXCR3-positive naive CD8 T cells. Study as a whole: About 140 million TRB reads were obtained overall (about 1.5 +/- 0.3 million per library). Overall study results and limits: After cryopreservation, CXCR3 expression dropped partially; most assays used fresh PBMCs. Researchers reported similar TRBV-TRBJ usage in naive CXCR3-negative and CXCR3-positive cells, though memory differed.

In triplicate, each CD8+ T cell subset was sorted at approximately 290,000 cells per replicate. This chain uses TRBV5-5 with TRBJ2-1; the D call from TCRdb, TRBD2, cannot be confirmed without DNA. This clonotype was sampled from a human donor in good health. Some clones in this sample may be carry-over from other donors' samples. Sequencing was performed on memory CD8+ T cells from blood. This CDR3 reads CASSSLLANEQFF.